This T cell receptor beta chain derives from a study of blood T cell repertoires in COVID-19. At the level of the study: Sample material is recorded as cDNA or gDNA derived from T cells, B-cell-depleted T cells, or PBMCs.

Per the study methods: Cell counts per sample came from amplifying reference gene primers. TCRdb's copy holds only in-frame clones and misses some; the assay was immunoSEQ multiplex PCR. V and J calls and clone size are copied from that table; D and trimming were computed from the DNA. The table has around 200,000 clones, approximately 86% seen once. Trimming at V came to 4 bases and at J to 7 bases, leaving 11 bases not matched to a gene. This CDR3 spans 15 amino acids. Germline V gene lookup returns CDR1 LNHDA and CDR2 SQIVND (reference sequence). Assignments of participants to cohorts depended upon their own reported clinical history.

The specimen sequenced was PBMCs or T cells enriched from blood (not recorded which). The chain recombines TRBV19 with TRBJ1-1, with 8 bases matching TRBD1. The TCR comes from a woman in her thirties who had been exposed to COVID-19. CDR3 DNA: TGTGCCAGTAGTAGCGGACAGGGTGGGACCGGTGAAGCTTTCTTT. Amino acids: CASSSGQGGTGEAFF.